The table lists the clone carrying this T cell receptor (beta chain) with a few counts. The entry originates in a study of blood T cell repertoires in COVID-19. Trimming at V came to 5 bases and at J to 12 bases, leaving 6 bases not matched to a gene. This CDR3 is 14 amino acids long. CDR1 is SGHTA and CDR2 is FQGNSA in the germline V gene. Data came from immunoSEQ multiplex PCR; TCRdb stores just in-frame clones and leaves some out. The table lists approximately 150,000 clones, roughly 90% of them singletons, with about 3.9% in the top ten. The sample taken for sequencing was peripheral blood. The TCR was taken from a woman aged 70-85 years with acute or convalescent COVID-19. This chain connects TRBV7-2 to TRBJ2-1; TRBD2 matches 14 bases. CDR3 nucleotides: TGTGCCAGCAGCCAAGGACTAGCGGGAGGATGGCAGTTCTTC. Amino acid sequence: CASSQGLAGGWQFF.